These 23 T cell receptor beta chains share one sample of origin, sequenced in a study of T cell repertoires in cytomegalovirus infection. Antigen specificity for these receptors is unknown. MiXCR, applied by TCRdb to the reads, yields one record per CDR3 protein. The data hold under 50,000 distinct CDR3 sequences, with 20% to 25% observed a single time. The material sequenced was CD8+ T cells from cultured PBMCs, taken from culture after CMV antigen stimulation. Source of these receptors: a human donor in good health (CMV status not recorded). Some clones in this sample may be carry-over from other donors' samples.

The chain is built from TRBV7-6 and TRBJ2-1; D perhaps matches TRBD1 (5 bases). Per the germline V gene, CDR1 is SGHVS and CDR2 is FNYEAQ. This CDR3 has 15 residues. V lost 4 bases and J lost 5, with 15 bases in between. CDR3 sequence: CASSYTLGHNNEQFF. The CDR3 nucleotides read TGTGCCAGCAGCTATACCTTAGGACACAACAATGAGCAGTTCTTC.

The sample holds many counts of this clonotype. The chain joins TRBV6-2 or TRBV6-3 to TRBJ2-7; D not certain. The germline CDR1 and CDR2 sequences are MNHEY and SVGEGT. V dropped 2 bases and J dropped 3 bases, with 11 bases sitting between them. The CDR3 covers 14 residues. The CDR3 loop reads CASSYGWANYEQYF. The CDR3 DNA follows: TGTGCCAGCAGTTACGGTTGGGCGAACTACGAGCAGTACTTC.

This clonotype turned up a few times. V usage is TRBV7-8 and J usage is TRBJ1-5; D perhaps matches TRBD1 (5 bases). The CDR3 extends over 14 amino acids. In germline, CDR1 is SGHVS, CDR2 FQNEAQ. Trimming took 1 base from V and 6 from J, leaving 10 bases between them. The CDR3 coding sequence is TGTGCCAGCAGCTTAGGGAGGGGCGGTCAGCCCCAGCATTTT. Translated: CASSLGRGGQPQHF.

This clonotype was counted only a few times. The chain employs TRBV7-2 and TRBJ2-7, with 10 bases aligning to TRBD2. Germline values: CDR1 SGHTA, CDR2 FQGNSA. The CDR3 loop spans 16 amino acids. V was pared by 1 base and J by 5 bases, with 8 bases of the junction left unmatched. The CDR3 nucleotides read TGTGCCAGCAGCTTAGGAAGCGGGAGGGCCATAGACGAGCAGTACTTC. As protein: CASSLGSGRAIDEQYF.

The V and J genes are TRBV7-9 and TRBJ2-7; D tentatively fits TRBD1 or TRBD2 (5 bases each). CDR1 SEHNR and CDR2 FQNEAQ come from the germline V gene (reference sequence). The CDR3 consists of 15 residues. Trimming removed 2 bases at V and 5 bases at J, with 16 bases between. The CDR3 loop is CASSLYRGRDHEQYF. The CDR3 DNA follows: TGTGCCAGCAGCTTATATCGGGGCAGGGACCACGAGCAGTACTTC.

This clonotype was picked up a small number of times. The gene calls are TRBV7-2 and TRBJ2-7, with D unresolved. With 4 bases removed from V and 5 bases from J, the gap between germline ends came to 18 bases. From germline, CDR1 is SGHTA and CDR2 FQGNSA. CDR3 length equals 15 residues. The CDR3 DNA reads TGTGCCAGCAGCTCGGCTCCCCTTACCCCAGACGAGCAGTACTTC. It is translated as CASSSAPLTPDEQYF.

The chain links TRBV6-2 or TRBV6-3 to TRBJ1-6, with TRBD1 matching over 7 bases. The CDR3 spans 15 residues. J lost 7 bases, V lost 6 bases, and 9 bases had no gene match. Per germline, CDR1 MNHEY and CDR2 SVGEGT. The CDR3 spells CASRRSTGENSPLHF. For the CDR3, the DNA is TGTGCCAGCAGACGGTCCACAGGGGAAAATTCACCCCTCCACTTT.

This chain connects TRBV7-2 to TRBJ2-7; D possibly uses TRBD1 or TRBD2 (6 bases each). The CDR3 runs 15 residues. Trimming removed 7 bases at V and 2 bases at J, with 18 bases between. CDR1 is SGHTA and CDR2 is FQGNSA in the germline V gene. The CDR3 sequence is CASNRGGRGPYEQYF. The CDR3 DNA is TGTGCCAGCAACCGAGGGGGGCGGGGTCCCTACGAGCAGTACTTC.

This clonotype has more than one count but fewer than ten. This chain uses TRBV29-1 with TRBJ1-1, with TRBD1 as a possible D gene (5 bases). Germline V gene sequence: CDR1 SQVTM, CDR2 ANQGSEA. This CDR3 is 12 amino acids long. With 3 bases removed from V and 7 bases from J, the gap between germline ends came to 12 bases. As DNA, the CDR3 is TGCAGCGTTGACGTCGGGGGGGGTGAAGCTTTCTTT. Translated: CSVDVGGGEAFF.

The chain recombines TRBV7-9 with TRBJ1-2; 8 bases are a match to TRBD1. This CDR3 region has 14 residues. The ends lost 6 bases at V and 8 bases at J; junction bases unmatched: 11. The germline CDR1 and CDR2 sequences are SEHNR and FQNEAQ (reference sequence). CDR3 DNA: TGTGCCAGCAGACATTATCAGGGGGCGGAAGGCTACACCTTC. Its translation is CASRHYQGAEGYTF.

Only a few counts were recorded for this clonotype. The chain couples TRBV12-3 or TRBV12-4 to TRBJ1-1, with 9 bases that match TRBD1. V lost 7 bases to trimming and J lost 3 bases; unmatched junction nucleotides: 9. The CDR3 has 15 amino acids. In nucleotides, the CDR3 is TGTGCCAGCACCGTCGTGGGACAGGGCGACACTGAAGCTTTCTTT. It encodes CASTVVGQGDTEAFF.

The rearrangement links TRBV7-3 to TRBJ2-7; a possible D gene is TRBD2 (6 bases). This CDR3 has 14 residues. From germline, CDR1 is SGHTA and CDR2 FQGTGA. V was cut by 2 bases and J by 4 bases, with 12 bases left in between. For the CDR3, the DNA is TGTGCCAGCAGCTTAGCGGGGAGAGAGTACGAGCAGTACTTC. Amino acid sequence: CASSLAGREYEQYF.

The gene calls are TRBV6-2 or TRBV6-3 and TRBJ1-1; D unresolved. The CDR3 sequence is 14 residues long. Germline V gene sequence: CDR1 MNHEY, CDR2 SVGEGT. The V end was cut by 0 bases, the J end by 1 base, with 6 bases between. CDR3 protein: CASSYSRSNTEAFF. CDR3 in DNA: TGTGCCAGCAGTTACTCCAGATCGAACACTGAAGCTTTCTTT.

Note on this clonotype: Lacking the conserved final phenylalanine or tryptophan, this CDR3 likely reflects a read error. The chain's CDR3 is CASSSTSSYEQYS. The DNA of the CDR3 is TGTGCCAGCAGCTCCACGAGCTCCTACGAGCAGTACTCC. J is TRBJ2-7 and V is TRBV7-6, with unresolved D. Trimming cost V 4 bases and J 0 bases, with 7 bases left between them. The CDR3 sequence is 13 residues long. Germline-derived CDR1 and CDR2 are SGHVS and FNYEAQ.

The V call is TRBV6-4, the J call TRBJ2-1, with no clear D. The CDR3 is 16 residues long. CDR1 and CDR2 (germline): MRHNA, SNTAGT. V lost 1 base, J lost 3 bases, and 13 bases lay in between. The CDR3 sequence is CASSDFDSGRYNEQFF. The CDR3 bases are TGTGCCAGCAGTGACTTTGACTCCGGGCGCTACAATGAGCAGTTCTTC.

This chain uses TRBV7-9 with TRBJ2-1; D is undetermined. Germline V lookup: CDR1 SEHNR, CDR2 FQNEAQ (reference sequence). V lost 2 bases to trimming and J lost 5 bases, with 16 bases between them. The CDR3 totals 16 residues. Here the CDR3 reads CASSLLISNGHNEQFF. The CDR3 nucleotides are TGTGCCAGCAGCTTACTCATCTCTAACGGCCACAATGAGCAGTTCTTC.

The J gene is TRBJ2-2, the V gene TRBV10-1; D is possibly TRBD2 (6 bases). This CDR3 contains 17 residues. Between the trimmed V and J ends, which lost 2 bases and 4 bases, there was a span of 17 bases. Germline CDR1 is WNHNN and CDR2 is SYGVQD (reference sequence). The CDR3 region has the DNA TGCGCCAGCAGTGAGGGGATCCGGGAGTACGGCACCGGGGAGCTGTTTTTT. Translated, it gives CASSEGIREYGTGELFF.

This clonotype turned up a few times. The CDR3 nucleotides read TGCAGTGCCACGGGACAGGTGATTTACGAGCAGTACTTC. Its protein is CSATGQVIYEQYF. This chain links TRBV20-1 with TRBJ2-7; 8 nucleotides match TRBD1. V was pared by 6 bases and J by 4 bases, with 8 bases of the junction left unmatched. Germline assignment: CDR1 DFQATT and CDR2 SNEGSKA (reference sequence). The CDR3 is made up of 13 amino acids.

This clonotype was detected only a few times. This chain links TRBV19 with TRBJ2-1; 7 bases are a match to TRBD1. From germline, CDR1 is LNHDA and CDR2 SQIVND (reference sequence). The CDR3 covers 14 residues. V dropped 5 bases and J dropped 4; count of bases not matched to a gene: 5. This chain's CDR3 is CASSLRGRYNEQFF. The CDR3 bases are TGTGCCAGTAGTCTAAGGGGGCGATACAATGAGCAGTTCTTC. The variable domain in full, with the rest retrieved from reference TRBV19 and TRBJ2-1, is DGGITQSPKYLFRKEGQNVTLSCEQNLNHDAMYWYRQDPGQGLRLIYYSQIVNDFQKGDIAEGYSVSREKKESFPLTVTSAQKNPTAFYLCASSLRGRYNEQFFGPGTRLTVL.

This clonotype was counted between two and nine times. The V and J genes are TRBV9 and TRBJ2-3; 7 nucleotides line up with TRBD1. The CDR3 runs to 16 residues. CDR1 and CDR2 (germline): SGDLS, YYNGEE. V was pared by 3 bases and J by 2 bases, with 9 bases of the junction left unmatched. The CDR3 nucleotides read TGTGCCAGCAGCGAGGGGTGGGGACAGCTCACAGATACGCAGTATTTT. Its protein is CASSEGWGQLTDTQYF.

The chain links TRBV6-6 to TRBJ2-7, with D tentatively TRBD1 (5 bases). Germline V CDR1 and CDR2: MNHNY, SVGAGI (reference sequence). Trimming stripped 6 bases from V and 3 bases from J, with 21 bases between. The CDR3 consists of 16 residues. The DNA for the CDR3 is TGTGCCAGCAGCTTCTACCGGGTGAATCAGGGCTACGAGCAGTACTTC. Its translation: CASSFYRVNQGYEQYF.

The rearrangement joins TRBV20-1 to TRBJ1-1; D remains unclear. V was clipped by 5 bases and J by 2 bases, with 12 bases between them. This CDR3 is built from 13 residues. Germline V gene sequence: CDR1 DFQATT, CDR2 SNEGSKA (reference sequence). The CDR3 loop is CSAPQVGNTEAFF. In nucleotides, the CDR3 is TGCAGTGCTCCCCAGGTGGGCAACACTGAAGCTTTCTTT.

This clonotype turned up a few times. This sequence joins TRBV28 and TRBJ2-1, with 8 bases lining up with TRBD2. This CDR3 is built from 14 residues. CDR1 and CDR2 from the germline V gene are MDHEN and SYDVKM. The CDR3 coding sequence is TGTGCTAGCTCACTAGCGGCCTCCTACAATGAGCAGTTCTTC. It codes for CASSLAASYNEQFF.